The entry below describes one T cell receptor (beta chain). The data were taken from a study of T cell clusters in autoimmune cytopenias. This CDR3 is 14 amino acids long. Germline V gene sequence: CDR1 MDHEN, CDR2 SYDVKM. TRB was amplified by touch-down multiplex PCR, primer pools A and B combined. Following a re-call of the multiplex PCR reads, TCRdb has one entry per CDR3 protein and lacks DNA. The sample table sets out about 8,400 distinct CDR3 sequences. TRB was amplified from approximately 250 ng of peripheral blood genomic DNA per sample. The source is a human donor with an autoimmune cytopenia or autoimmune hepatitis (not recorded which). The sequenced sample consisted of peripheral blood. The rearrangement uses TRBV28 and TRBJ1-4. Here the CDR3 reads CASSLVQTYRKLFF.